This TCR beta chain originates from a study of T cell responses to AZD1222 COVID-19 vaccine. General study points: Spike-wide vaccine-associated CD4 TCRs dominated at 160-218 and 743-854.

About this clone itself: What it recognizes is unknown.

Profiling relied on immunoSEQ multiplex PCR, and the TCRdb table lists in-frame clones only, not all of them. This table has 150,000 or so clones, 88% appearing once. Germline lookup yields CDR1 LGHDT and CDR2 YNNKEL (reference sequence). The CDR3 spans 14 residues. V was trimmed by 2 bases and J by 1 base, leaving 5 bases between them. This sequence was found in an adult in good health. This sequence joins TRBV3-1 (or the pseudogene TRBV3-2) and TRBJ1-4, with D possibly being TRBD1 (5 bases). This specimen consisted of peripheral blood, obtained on day 0 of MenACWY control vaccination. The CDR3 coding sequence is TGTGCCAGCAGCCAAAGGGGAACTAATGAAAAACTGTTTTTT. It is translated as CASSQRGTNEKLFF.